Listed here is a single TCR beta chain. Its specificity is not known. The source of the sample is a study of shared clonotypes between healthy human individuals. General study points: There were few donors, and this limited the genetic and exposure-history diversity represented.

The naive CD8 population came from CD45RO-negative cells selected for CCR7, without terminally differentiated effector memory CD45RA+ cells. Profiled with immunoSEQ multiplex PCR; TCRdb holds only in-frame clones, not every one. The sample holds approximately 2,200,000 clones; more than 85% are singletons and the top ten take about 1.5%. This CDR3 comprises 13 residues. Losses at the gene ends were 10 bases for V and 3 bases for J; bases not matched to a gene: 4. CDR1 is MNHNS, CDR2 SASEGT, per germline. The chain combines TRBV6-1 with TRBJ1-5; TRBD1 matches 9 bases. The sequence was obtained from a man younger than 30 in good health. Some clones in this sample may be carry-over from other donors' samples. Sequencing used naive CD8+ T cells from PBMCs. The CDR3 loop reads CATGTGLNQPQHF. CDR3 sequence (DNA): TGTGCCACCGGGACAGGGCTCAATCAGCCCCAGCATTTT.